This T cell receptor (beta chain) was documented in a study of tumor and adjacent non-tumor tissue in lung cancer. The V and J ends lost 4 bases and 4 bases, in that order; junction bases with no gene match: 3. CDR1 MNHNY and CDR2 SVGAGI come from the germline V gene (reference sequence). The CDR3 covers 14 residues. RNA was extracted from bulk tissue without any cell sorting. This non-tumor lung sample came from over 3 cm beyond the tumor edge. This clonotype was counted a few times. Its target is unknown. This sequence may be a read error, since a much larger clone differs from it by one base. The library came from three nested PCR rounds adapted from ARM-PCR protocols. A single record per CDR3 protein comes from TCRdb applying MiXCR to the multiplex PCR reads. The sample contains 60,000 to 70,000 distinct CDR3 sequences, roughly 77% of which appear only once. Study-wide points: Shorter survival was associated with higher TCR diversity in tumors.

This clonotype was sampled from a man aged 55 to 70 with non-small cell lung cancer. Source material: distant non-tumor lung tissue. The chain joins TRBV6-6 to TRBJ2-1; 8 nucleotides align to TRBD2. This CDR3 reads CASSSERGYNEQFF. The CDR3 region has the DNA TGTGCCAGCAGTTCAGAGCGGGGGTACAATGAGCAGTTCTTC.